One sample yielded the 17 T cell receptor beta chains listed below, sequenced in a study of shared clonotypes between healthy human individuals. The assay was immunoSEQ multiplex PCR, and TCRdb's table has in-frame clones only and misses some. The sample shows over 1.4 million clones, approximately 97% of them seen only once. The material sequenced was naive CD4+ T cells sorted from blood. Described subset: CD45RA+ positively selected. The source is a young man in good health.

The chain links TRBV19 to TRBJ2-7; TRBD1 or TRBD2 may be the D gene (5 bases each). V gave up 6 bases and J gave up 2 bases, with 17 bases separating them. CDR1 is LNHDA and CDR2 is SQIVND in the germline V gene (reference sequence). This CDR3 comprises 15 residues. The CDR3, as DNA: TGTGCCAGTAGGCCCTCCGGGACGGGGACCTACGAGCAGTACTTC. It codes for CASRPSGTGTYEQYF.

Here the CDR3 reads CASSSGMAQETQYF. The CDR3 DNA reads TGTGCCAGCAGCTCAGGGATGGCACAAGAGACCCAGTACTTC. The chain carries TRBV5-4 and TRBJ2-5, with a tentative D call TRBD1 (5 bases). Germline V gene data show CDR1 as SGHNT and CDR2 as YYREEE (reference sequence). Trimming took off 3 bases at V and 2 bases at J, with 11 bases between the two ends. The CDR3 is made up of 14 amino acids.

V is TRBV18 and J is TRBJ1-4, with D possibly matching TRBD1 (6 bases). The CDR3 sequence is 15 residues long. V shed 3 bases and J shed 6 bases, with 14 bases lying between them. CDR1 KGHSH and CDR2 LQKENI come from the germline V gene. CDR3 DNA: TGTGCCAGCTCACCGACCTGGGGGCTAGATGAAAAACTGTTTTTT. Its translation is CASSPTWGLDEKLFF.

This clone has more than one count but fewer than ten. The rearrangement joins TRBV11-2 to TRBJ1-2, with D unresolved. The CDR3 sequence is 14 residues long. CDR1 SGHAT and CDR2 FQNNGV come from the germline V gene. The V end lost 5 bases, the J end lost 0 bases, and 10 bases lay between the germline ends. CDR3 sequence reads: CASSQQRANYGYTF. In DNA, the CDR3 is TGTGCCAGCAGCCAACAGCGAGCTAACTATGGCTACACCTTC. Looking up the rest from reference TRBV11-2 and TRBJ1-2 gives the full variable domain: EAGVAQSPRYKIIEKRQSVAFWCNPISGHATLYWYQQILGQGPKLLIQFQNNGVVDDSQLPKDRFSAERLKGVDSTLKIQPAKLEDSAVYLCASSQQRANYGYTFGSGTRLTVV.

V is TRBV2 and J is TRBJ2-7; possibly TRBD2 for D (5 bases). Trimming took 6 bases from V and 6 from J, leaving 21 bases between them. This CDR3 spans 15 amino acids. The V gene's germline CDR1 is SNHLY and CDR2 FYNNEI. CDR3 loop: CASSPRDRLFGEQYF. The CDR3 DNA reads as TGTGCCAGCAGCCCTCGGGATCGCCTCTTCGGCGAGCAGTACTTC.

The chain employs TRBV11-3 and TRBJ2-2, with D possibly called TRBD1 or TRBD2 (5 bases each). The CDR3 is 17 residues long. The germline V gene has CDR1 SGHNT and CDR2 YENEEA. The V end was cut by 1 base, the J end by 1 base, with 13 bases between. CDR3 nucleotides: TGTGCCAGCAGCTTAGGTGGGACCGAGCAGAACACCGGGGAGCTGTTTTTT. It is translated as CASSLGGTEQNTGELFF. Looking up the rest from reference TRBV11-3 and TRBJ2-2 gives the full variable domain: EAGVVQSPRYKIIEKKQPVAFWCNPISGHNTLYWYLQNLGQGPELLIRYENEEAVDDSQLPKDRFSAERLKGVDSTLKIQPAELGDSAVYLCASSLGGTEQNTGELFFGEGSRLTVL.

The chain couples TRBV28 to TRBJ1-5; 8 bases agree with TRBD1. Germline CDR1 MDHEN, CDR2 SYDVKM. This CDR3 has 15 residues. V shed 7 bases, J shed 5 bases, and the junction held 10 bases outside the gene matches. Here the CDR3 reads CASTLSGGAHQPQHF. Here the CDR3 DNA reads TGTGCCAGCACCCTTTCAGGGGGCGCACATCAGCCCCAGCATTTT.

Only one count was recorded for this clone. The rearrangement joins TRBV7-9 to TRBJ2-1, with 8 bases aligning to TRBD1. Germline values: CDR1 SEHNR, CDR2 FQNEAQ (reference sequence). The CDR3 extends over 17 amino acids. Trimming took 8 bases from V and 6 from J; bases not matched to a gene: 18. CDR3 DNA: TGTGCCAGCGGAAGGACAGGGAGGCGGTCGGGTATCAATGAGCAGTTCTTC. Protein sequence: CASGRTGRRSGINEQFF.

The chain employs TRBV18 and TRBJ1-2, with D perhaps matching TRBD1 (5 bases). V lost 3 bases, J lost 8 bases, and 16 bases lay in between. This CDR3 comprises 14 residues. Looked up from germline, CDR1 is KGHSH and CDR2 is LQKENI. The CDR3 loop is CASSPTAVSWGYTF. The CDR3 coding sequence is TGTGCCAGCTCACCGACAGCCGTGAGTTGGGGCTACACCTTC.

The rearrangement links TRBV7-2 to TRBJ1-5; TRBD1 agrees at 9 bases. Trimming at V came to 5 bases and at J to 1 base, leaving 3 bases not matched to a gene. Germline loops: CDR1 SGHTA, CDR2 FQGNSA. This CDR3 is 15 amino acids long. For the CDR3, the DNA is TGTGCCAGCAGCGAAGACAGGGGGAGCAATCAGCCCCAGCATTTT. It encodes CASSEDRGSNQPQHF.

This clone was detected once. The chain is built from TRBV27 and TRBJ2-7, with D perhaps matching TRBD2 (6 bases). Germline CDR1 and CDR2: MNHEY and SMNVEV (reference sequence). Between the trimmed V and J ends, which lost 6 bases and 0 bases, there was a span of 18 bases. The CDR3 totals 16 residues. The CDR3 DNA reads TGTGCCAGCAGACCCATCTCGGGACTCAGCTCCTACGAGCAGTACTTC. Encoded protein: CASRPISGLSSYEQYF.

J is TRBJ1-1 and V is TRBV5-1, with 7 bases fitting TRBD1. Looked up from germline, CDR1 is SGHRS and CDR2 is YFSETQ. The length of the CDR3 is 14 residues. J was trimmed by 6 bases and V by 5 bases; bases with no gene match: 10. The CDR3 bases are TGCGCCAGCAGTTCCGGACAGGTAGCTTCTGAAGCTTTCTTT. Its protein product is CASSSGQVASEAFF.

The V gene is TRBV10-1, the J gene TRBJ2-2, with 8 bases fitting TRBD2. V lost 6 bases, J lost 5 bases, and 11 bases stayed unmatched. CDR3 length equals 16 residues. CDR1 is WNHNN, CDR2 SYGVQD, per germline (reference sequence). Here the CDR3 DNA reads TGCGCCAGCAGAAGCTCGAGCGGGAGTAGGACCGGGGAGCTGTTTTTT. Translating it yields CASRSSSGSRTGELFF.

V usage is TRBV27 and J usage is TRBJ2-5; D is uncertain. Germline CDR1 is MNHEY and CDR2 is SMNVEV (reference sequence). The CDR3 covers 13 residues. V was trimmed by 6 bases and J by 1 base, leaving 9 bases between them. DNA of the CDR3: TGTGCCAGCAGCTACGGGCCCCAAGAGACCCAGTACTTC. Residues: CASSYGPQETQYF.

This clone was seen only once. Here the CDR3 DNA reads TGCGCCAGCAGCCAATTGGGGATTATGAGACTAGTGGACCAAGAGACCCAGTACTTC. The encoded protein is CASSQLGIMRLVDQETQYF. The genes are TRBV4-1 and TRBJ2-5, with D possibly being TRBD2 (6 bases). The CDR3 totals 19 residues. Germline V CDR1 and CDR2: MGHRA, YSYEKL. The V end was cut by 2 bases, the J end by 0 bases, with 22 bases between.

This chain's CDR3 is CASSEAGRIYGYTF. The CDR3 nucleotides read TGTGCCAGCAGTGAAGCGGGCAGGATCTATGGCTACACCTTC. The chain recombines TRBV6-1 with TRBJ1-2; no reliable D call. Deletions cut 0 bases from V and 4 bases from J, with 9 bases between. Germline V gives CDR1 MNHNS, CDR2 SASEGT. The CDR3 is 14 amino acids.

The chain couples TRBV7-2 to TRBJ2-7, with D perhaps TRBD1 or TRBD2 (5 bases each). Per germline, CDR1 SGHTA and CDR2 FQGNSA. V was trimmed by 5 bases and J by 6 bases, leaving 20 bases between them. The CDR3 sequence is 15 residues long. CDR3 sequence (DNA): TGTGCCAGCAGCCCAAGGGGATCGGGAATGGCCGAGCAGTACTTC. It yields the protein CASSPRGSGMAEQYF.